This T cell receptor beta chain was documented in a study of T cell repertoires in cytomegalovirus infection. Across the whole study: TCR beta signatures that were public indicated CMV infection and matching HLA type.

This clonotype was recorded many times. The antigen remains unidentified. Overall study results and limits: HLA-C-restricted CMV clonotypes gave the most frequent clonotype in two of eight donors.

TCRdb fed the reads into MiXCR, producing one record per CDR3 protein. The profile shows around 290,000 distinct CDR3 sequences, about 25% of them singletons. The clonotype comes from a human donor in good health (CMV status not recorded). Some clones in this sample may be carry-over from other donors' samples. The sample taken for sequencing was PBMCs.

The CDR3 is CASSTPGGWGYTF. The CDR3 coding sequence is TGTGCCAGTAGTACACCAGGAGGTTGGGGCTACACCTTC. The J gene is TRBJ1-2, the V gene TRBV19; D unclear. The CDR3 sequence is 13 residues long. Trimming stripped 4 bases from V and 8 bases from J, with 14 bases between. Germline CDR1 reads LNHDA; CDR2 reads SQIVND (reference sequence).